The source of this T cell receptor (beta chain) is a study of neurological immune-mediated disorders. A blood bank in Maryland, USA, provided the volunteers who served as healthy controls. One entry per CDR3 protein results from TCRdb running MiXCR on the 5' RACE reads. Counted here are 50,000 or so distinct CDR3 sequences, 9.5% to 12% occurring once; the ten biggest clones make up 1.8%. The sample holds many counts of this clonotype. V shed 5 bases, J shed 5 bases, and the junction held 6 bases outside the gene matches. The length of the CDR3 is 16 residues. Germline V lookup: CDR1 SEHNR, CDR2 FQNEAQ (reference sequence).

The rearrangement joins TRBV7-9 to TRBJ2-1; 13 positions match TRBD2. Sequencing used PBMCs. The origin of this receptor is a man in his sixties in good health. The CDR3 region is CASSPGTSGVDNEQFF. As DNA, the CDR3 is TGTGCCAGCAGCCCGGGGACTAGCGGGGTTGACAATGAGCAGTTCTTC.